The present T cell receptor (beta chain) was sequenced within a study of Ad26.COV2.S vaccination and SARS-CoV-2 variants. Study at large: Intramuscular Ad26.COV2.S doses were given once or twice, 56 days apart.

TCRdb keeps only in-frame clones here, not all; method: immunoSEQ multiplex PCR. Among 430,000 or so clones listed, about 91% were seen once. On this clone itself: The antigen is undetermined.

Study-wide points: Substantial breadth was reported for post-vaccination spike-specific CD8+ and CD4+ T cells.

Specified treatment: approximately 18 received Ad26.COV2.S at low or high dose, single or two shots; roughly five received placebo; per-sample allocation not given. The investigators took samples on day 63 after the first vaccine or placebo injection. The V end lost 0 bases, the J end lost 6 bases, and 13 bases lay between the germline ends. From germline, CDR1 is SGHRS and CDR2 YFSETQ. The CDR3 spans 15 residues. The J gene is TRBJ1-5, the V gene TRBV5-1; no clear D. The sample consisted of peripheral blood, taken in a trial of Ad26.COV2.S vaccine versus placebo. The sequence came from a person between 18 and 60 years old who received the Ad26.COV2.S COVID-19 vaccine or a placebo. CDR3 bases: TGCGCCAGCAGCTTGGGGGCAGCCTCCGGTCAGCCCCAGCATTTT. This encodes CASSLGAASGQPQHF.